This T cell receptor (beta chain) was sequenced for a study of cytomegalovirus exposure and HLA in healthy donors. Regarding the study as a whole: A later analysis showed TCR association rates differing by HLA locus, peaking at DRB1 and lowest at HLA-C. Most sequenced TCRs were rare (though some public TCRs occurred in many donors). Later work found most CMV-associated TCR beta chains apparently HLA-restricted.

Looked up from germline, CDR1 is SGDLS and CDR2 is YYNGEE. Unmatched junction bases numbered 3, after V lost 0 bases and J lost 7 bases. CDR3 length: 14 amino acids. Comments on this clone: Antigen unknown.

In the PCR, 60 Vbeta and 13 Jbeta primers were used. The data were produced by immunoSEQ multiplex PCR, yet TCRdb's version contains in-frame clones alone and is incomplete. This table holds tens of thousands of clones. V and J are TRBV9 and TRBJ2-1, with 8 bases identical to TRBD2. The TCR was taken from a woman aged 30 to 39 in good health and CMV-seropositive. Sequencing was carried out using PBMCs. The CDR3 sequence is CASSVAGGPNEQFF. The CDR3 DNA sequence: TGTGCCAGCAGCGTAGCGGGAGGGCCGAATGAGCAGTTCTTC. The variable domain in full, with the rest retrieved from reference TRBV9 and TRBJ2-1, is DSGVTQTPKHLITATGQRVTLRCSPRSGDLSVYWYQQSLDQGLQFLIQYYNGEERAKGNILERFSAQQFPDLHSELNLSSLELGDSALYFCASSVAGGPNEQFFGPGTRLTVL.